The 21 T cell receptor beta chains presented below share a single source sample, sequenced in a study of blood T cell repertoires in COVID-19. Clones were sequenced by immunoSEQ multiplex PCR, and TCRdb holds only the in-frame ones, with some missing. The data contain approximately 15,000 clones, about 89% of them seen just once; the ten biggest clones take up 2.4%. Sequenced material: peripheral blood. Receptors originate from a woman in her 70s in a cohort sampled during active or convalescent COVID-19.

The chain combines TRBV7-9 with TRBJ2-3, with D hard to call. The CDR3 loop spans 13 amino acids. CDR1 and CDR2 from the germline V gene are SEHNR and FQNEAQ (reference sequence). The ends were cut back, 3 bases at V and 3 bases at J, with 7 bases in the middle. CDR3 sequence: CASSFKETDTQYF. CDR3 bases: TGTGCCAGCAGCTTTAAGGAGACAGATACGCAGTATTTT.

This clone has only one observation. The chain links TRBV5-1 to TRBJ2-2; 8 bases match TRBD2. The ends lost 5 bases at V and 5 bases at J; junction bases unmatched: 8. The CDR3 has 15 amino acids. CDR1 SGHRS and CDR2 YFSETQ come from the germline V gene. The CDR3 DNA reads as TGCGCCAGCAGACCGTTTGGCGGGGGGACCGGGGAGCTGTTTTTT. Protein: CASRPFGGGTGELFF.

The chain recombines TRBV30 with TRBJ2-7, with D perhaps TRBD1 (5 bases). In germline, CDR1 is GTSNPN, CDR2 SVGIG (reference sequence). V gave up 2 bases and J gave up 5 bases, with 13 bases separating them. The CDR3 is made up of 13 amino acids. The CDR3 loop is CAWSWGAANEQYF. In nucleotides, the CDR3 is TGTGCCTGGAGTTGGGGCGCTGCCAACGAGCAGTACTTC. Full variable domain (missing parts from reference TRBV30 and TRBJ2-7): SQTIHQWPATLVQPVGSPLSLECTVEGTSNPNLYWYRQAAGRGLQLLFYSVGIGQISSEVPQNLSASRPQDRQFILSSKKLLLSDSGFYLCAWSWGAANEQYFGPGTRLTVT.

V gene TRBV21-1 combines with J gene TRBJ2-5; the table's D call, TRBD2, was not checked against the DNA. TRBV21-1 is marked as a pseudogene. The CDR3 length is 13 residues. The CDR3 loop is CASSTKRGKTQYF. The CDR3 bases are TGTGCCAGCAGCACTAAGCGGGGTAAGACCCAGTACTTC.

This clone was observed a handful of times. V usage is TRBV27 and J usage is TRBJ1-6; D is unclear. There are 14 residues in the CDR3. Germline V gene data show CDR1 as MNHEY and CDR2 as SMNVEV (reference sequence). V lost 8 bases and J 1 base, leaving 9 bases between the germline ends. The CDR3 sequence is CASGLTSYNSPLHF. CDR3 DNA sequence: TGTGCCAGCGGACTCACGTCCTATAATTCACCCCTCCACTTT.

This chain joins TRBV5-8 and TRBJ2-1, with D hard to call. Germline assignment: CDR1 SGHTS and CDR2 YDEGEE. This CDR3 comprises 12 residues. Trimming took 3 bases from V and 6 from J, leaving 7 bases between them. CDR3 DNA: TGTGCCAGCAGCTCTGTCGGCAATGAGCAGTTCTTC. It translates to CASSSVGNEQFF.

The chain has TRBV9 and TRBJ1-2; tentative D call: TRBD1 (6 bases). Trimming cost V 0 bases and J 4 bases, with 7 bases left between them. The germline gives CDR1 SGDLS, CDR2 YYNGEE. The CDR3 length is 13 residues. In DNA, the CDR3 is TGTGCCAGCAGCGTAGAAGGGGGCTATGGCTACACCTTC. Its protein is CASSVEGGYGYTF.

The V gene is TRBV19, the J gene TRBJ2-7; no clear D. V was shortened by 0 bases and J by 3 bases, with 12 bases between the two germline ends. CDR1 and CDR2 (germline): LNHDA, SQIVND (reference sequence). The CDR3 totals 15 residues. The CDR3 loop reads CASSIEHSSGYEQYF. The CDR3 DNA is TGTGCCAGTAGTATAGAACACAGCTCCGGCTACGAGCAGTACTTC. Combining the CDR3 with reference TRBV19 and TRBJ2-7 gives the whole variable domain DGGITQSPKYLFRKEGQNVTLSCEQNLNHDAMYWYRQDPGQGLRLIYYSQIVNDFQKGDIAEGYSVSREKKESFPLTVTSAQKNPTAFYLCASSIEHSSGYEQYFGPGTRLTVT.

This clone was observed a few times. The CDR3: CASSEARLRAFF. The CDR3 DNA sequence: TGTGCCAGCAGTGAAGCCCGTCTCCGAGCTTTCTTT. This sequence joins TRBV6-1 and TRBJ1-1, with unresolved D. CDR1 MNHNS and CDR2 SASEGT come from the germline V gene. V lost 0 bases and J lost 10, with 9 bases in between. The CDR3 extends over 12 amino acids.

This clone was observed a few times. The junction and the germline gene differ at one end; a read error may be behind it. The CDR3 region is CASSFEGLGANF. The CDR3 DNA reads TGTGCCAGCAGTTTTGAGGGATTGGGTGCGAACTTT. J is TRBJ1-1 and V is TRBV12-3 or TRBV12-4; D gene uncertain. The CDR3 is 12 residues long.

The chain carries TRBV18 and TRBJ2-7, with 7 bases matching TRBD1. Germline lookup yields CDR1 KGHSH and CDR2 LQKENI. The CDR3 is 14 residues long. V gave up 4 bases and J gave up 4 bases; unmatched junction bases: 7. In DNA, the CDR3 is TGTGCCAGCTCACAGGGCAGGGGGTCTTACGAGCAGTACTTC. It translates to CASSQGRGSYEQYF.

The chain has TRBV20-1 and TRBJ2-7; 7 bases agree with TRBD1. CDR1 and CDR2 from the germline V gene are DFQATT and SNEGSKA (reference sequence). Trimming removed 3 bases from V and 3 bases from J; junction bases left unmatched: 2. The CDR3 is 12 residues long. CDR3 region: CSASSGGYEQYF. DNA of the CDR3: TGCAGTGCTAGTTCAGGGGGCTACGAGCAGTACTTC.

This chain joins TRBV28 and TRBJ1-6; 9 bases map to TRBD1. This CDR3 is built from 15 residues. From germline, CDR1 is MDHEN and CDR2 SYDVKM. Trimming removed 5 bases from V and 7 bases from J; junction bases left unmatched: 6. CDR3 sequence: CASSPRGQGNSPLHF. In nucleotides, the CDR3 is TGTGCCAGCAGTCCCCGAGGACAGGGGAATTCACCCCTCCACTTT.

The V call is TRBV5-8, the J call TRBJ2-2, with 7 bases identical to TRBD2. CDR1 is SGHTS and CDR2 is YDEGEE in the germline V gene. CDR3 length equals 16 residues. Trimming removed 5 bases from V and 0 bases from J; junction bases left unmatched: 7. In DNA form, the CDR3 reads TGTGCCAGCAGAGAAAGCGCGGGGGCGAACACCGGGGAGCTGTTTTTT. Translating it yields CASRESAGANTGELFF.

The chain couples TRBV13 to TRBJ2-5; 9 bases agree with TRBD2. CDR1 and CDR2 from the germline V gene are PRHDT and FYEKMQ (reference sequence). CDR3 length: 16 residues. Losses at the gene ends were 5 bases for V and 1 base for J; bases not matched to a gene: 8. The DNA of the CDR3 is TGTGCCAGCAGCCCGCCTGGAGCGGGGGGCCAAGAGACCCAGTACTTC. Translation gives CASSPPGAGGQETQYF.

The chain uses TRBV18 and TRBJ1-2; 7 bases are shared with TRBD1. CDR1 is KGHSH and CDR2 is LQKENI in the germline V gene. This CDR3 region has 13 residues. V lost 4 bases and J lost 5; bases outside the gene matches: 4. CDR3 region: CASSRYRGYGYTF. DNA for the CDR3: TGTGCCAGCTCACGCTACAGGGGTTATGGCTACACCTTC. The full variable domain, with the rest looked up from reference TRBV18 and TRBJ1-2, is NAGVMQNPRHLVRRRGQEARLRCSPMKGHSHVYWYRQLPEEGLKFMVYLQKENIIDESGMPKERFSAEFPKEGPSILRIQQVVRGDSAAYFCASSRYRGYGYTFGSGTRLTVV.

CDR3 region: CASSLLRDQDYGYTF. CDR3 DNA: TGTGCCAGCAGCTTACTCAGGGATCAGGACTATGGCTACACCTTC. The chain employs TRBV7-9 and TRBJ1-2; possible D gene TRBD1, 5 bases. Germline V gene data show CDR1 as SEHNR and CDR2 as FQNEAQ (reference sequence). The length of the CDR3 is 15 residues. V was pared by 2 bases and J by 3 bases, with 13 bases between. Supplemented by reference TRBV7-9 and TRBJ1-2, the full variable domain reads DTGVSQNPRHKITKRGQNVTFRCDPISEHNRLYWYRQTLGQGPEFLTYFQNEAQLEKSRLLSDRFSAERPKGSFSTLEIQRTEQGDSAMYLCASSLLRDQDYGYTFGSGTRLTVV.

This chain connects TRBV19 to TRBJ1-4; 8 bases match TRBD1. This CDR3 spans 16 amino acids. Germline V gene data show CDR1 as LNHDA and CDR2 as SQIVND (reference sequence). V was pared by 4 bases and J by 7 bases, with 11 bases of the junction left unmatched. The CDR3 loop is CASSRPTGTGFEKLFF. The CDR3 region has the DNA TGTGCCAGTAGTAGACCTACAGGGACAGGTTTTGAAAAACTGTTTTTT.

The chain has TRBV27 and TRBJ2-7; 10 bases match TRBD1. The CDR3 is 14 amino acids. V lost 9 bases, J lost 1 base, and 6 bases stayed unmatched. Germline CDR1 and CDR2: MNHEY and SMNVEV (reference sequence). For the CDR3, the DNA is TGTGCCAGTCAACGACAGGGGGCTTCCTACGAGCAGTACTTC. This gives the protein CASQRQGASYEQYF.

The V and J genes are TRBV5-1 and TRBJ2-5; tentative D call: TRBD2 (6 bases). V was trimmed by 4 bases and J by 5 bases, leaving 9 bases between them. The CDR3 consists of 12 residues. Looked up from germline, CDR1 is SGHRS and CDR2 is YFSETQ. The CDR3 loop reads CASSPRGETQYF. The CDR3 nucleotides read TGCGCCAGCAGCCCCCGGGGGGAGACCCAGTACTTC.

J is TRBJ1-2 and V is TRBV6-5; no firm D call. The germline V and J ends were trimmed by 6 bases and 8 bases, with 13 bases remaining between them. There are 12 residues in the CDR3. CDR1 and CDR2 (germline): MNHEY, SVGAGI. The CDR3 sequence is CASSTIAGGYTF. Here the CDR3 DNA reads TGTGCCAGCAGCACCATAGCGGGGGGCTACACCTTC.